This T cell receptor (beta chain) was sequenced for a study of shared clonotypes between healthy human individuals. Using immunoSEQ multiplex PCR, the repertoire was profiled, and TCRdb retains in-frame clones only, with some absent. The table has 2 million to 2.5 million clones, roughly 93% seen once. Findings and caveats of the study: With a handful of donors compared, around 5% of naive CD4 clonotypes were shared.

Germline V lookup: CDR1 MNHEY, CDR2 SMNVEV (reference sequence). The CDR3 is 13 residues long. Trimming stripped 8 bases from V and 0 bases from J, with 10 bases between. As to this clone: The antigen remains unidentified.

The chain uses TRBV27 and TRBJ1-1; D call uncertain. This TCR was sampled from a man between 18 and 35 years old in good health. Some clones in this sample may be carry-over from other donors' samples. The sequenced sample consisted of naive CD4+ T cells from PBMCs. Subset denoted: CD45RA+ positively selected. The CDR3, as DNA: TGTGCCAGCGGAGGTGGGGTGAACACTGAAGCTTTCTTT. Amino acids: CASGGGVNTEAFF.